The present T cell receptor (beta chain) was sequenced within a study of shared T cell receptors in the human thymus. Note on this clone: Other nucleotide sequences from this sample produce the same CDR3.

Deletions cut 0 bases from V and 7 bases from J, with 10 bases between. CDR1 and CDR2 (germline): MGHRA, YSYEKL. The CDR3 has 14 amino acids. Sequencing used immunoSEQ multiplex PCR; TCRdb keeps in-frame clones, though not all of them. The data hold 720,000 or so clones, with approximately 83% observed a single time. The sample was also reused in another study, on human thymus T cells. That source notes: Finnish infants who were healthy and having corrective surgery for congenital heart defects made up the donors. From resections taken during corrective heart surgery, the thymus tissue was obtained. Gene usage for V and J segments appeared biased in thymic and blood repertoires. Reports from related research described highly overlapping thymic repertoires among unrelated individuals.

This TCR derives from a girl under three years old with a congenital heart defect. V usage is TRBV4-1 and J usage is TRBJ1-3, with D unresolved. Sequencing used thymocytes. The CDR3 DNA sequence: TGCGCCAGCAGCCAAGATCGAGGCGGCAACACCATATATTTT. This sequence encodes CASSQDRGGNTIYF.